A single sample gave rise to the 5 T cell receptor beta chains below, sequenced in a study of identical twins. MiXCR, applied by TCRdb to the 5' RACE reads, yields one record per CDR3 protein. The data contain 200,000 to 250,000 distinct CDR3 sequences, 6% to 9% of them seen just once; the ten biggest clones take up about 1.9%. These same records also appear under a second study, on yellow fever vaccine responses in identical twins.

Sequencing used memory (CD45RO+) T cells sorted from blood. The receptors were gathered from a woman aged 18-29 years in good health.

This clonotype has a count of ten or more. The V and J genes are TRBV27 and TRBJ2-1; D might be TRBD1 or TRBD2, each matching 5 bases. Germline-derived CDR1 and CDR2 are MNHEY and SMNVEV (reference sequence). Trimming took 6 bases from V and 3 from J, leaving 18 bases between them. The CDR3 totals 16 residues. The CDR3, as DNA: TGTGCCAGCAGCCCTGGGGGTTCTTCTCGCTACAATGAGCAGTTCTTC. It encodes CASSPGGSSRYNEQFF.

The V call is TRBV7-2, the J call TRBJ2-1; 10 bases fit TRBD2. Germline values: CDR1 SGHTA, CDR2 FQGNSA. The CDR3 is 14 amino acids. Trimming removed 4 bases from V and 10 bases from J; junction bases left unmatched: 7. CDR3 sequence: CASSWTSGLGEQFF. CDR3 DNA: TGTGCCAGCAGCTGGACTAGCGGCCTGGGGGAGCAGTTCTTC.

This clonotype was counted many times. The V and J genes are TRBV12-3 or TRBV12-4 and TRBJ2-2; tentatively, D is TRBD1 (6 bases). The CDR3 has 14 amino acids. V dropped 9 bases and J dropped 2 bases, with 13 bases sitting between them. The CDR3 DNA reads TGTGCCAGTCTCCCGGGACAAAACACCGGGGAGCTGTTTTTT. Encoded protein: CASLPGQNTGELFF.

This clonotype was found a few times. The chain employs TRBV7-2 and TRBJ1-5; D unresolved. The CDR3 totals 15 residues. The germline CDR1 and CDR2 sequences are SGHTA and FQGNSA. V lost 1 base and J lost 6, with 13 bases in between. The CDR3 loop is CASSLVFSGGQPQHF. The DNA of the CDR3 is TGTGCCAGCAGCTTAGTATTCAGCGGAGGTCAGCCCCAGCATTTT.

There are a few counts of this clonotype. J is TRBJ2-3 and V is TRBV19, with D possibly being TRBD2 (6 bases). Germline V CDR1 and CDR2: LNHDA, SQIVND (reference sequence). Trimming took off 9 bases at V and 0 bases at J, with 10 bases between the two ends. The CDR3 extends over 13 amino acids. This CDR3 is CASGGSSTDTQYF. The DNA of the CDR3 is TGTGCCAGCGGGGGATCTAGCACAGATACGCAGTATTTT. The whole variable domain, filled in from reference TRBV19 and TRBJ2-3, reads DGGITQSPKYLFRKEGQNVTLSCEQNLNHDAMYWYRQDPGQGLRLIYYSQIVNDFQKGDIAEGYSVSREKKESFPLTVTSAQKNPTAFYLCASGGSSTDTQYFGPGTRLTVL.